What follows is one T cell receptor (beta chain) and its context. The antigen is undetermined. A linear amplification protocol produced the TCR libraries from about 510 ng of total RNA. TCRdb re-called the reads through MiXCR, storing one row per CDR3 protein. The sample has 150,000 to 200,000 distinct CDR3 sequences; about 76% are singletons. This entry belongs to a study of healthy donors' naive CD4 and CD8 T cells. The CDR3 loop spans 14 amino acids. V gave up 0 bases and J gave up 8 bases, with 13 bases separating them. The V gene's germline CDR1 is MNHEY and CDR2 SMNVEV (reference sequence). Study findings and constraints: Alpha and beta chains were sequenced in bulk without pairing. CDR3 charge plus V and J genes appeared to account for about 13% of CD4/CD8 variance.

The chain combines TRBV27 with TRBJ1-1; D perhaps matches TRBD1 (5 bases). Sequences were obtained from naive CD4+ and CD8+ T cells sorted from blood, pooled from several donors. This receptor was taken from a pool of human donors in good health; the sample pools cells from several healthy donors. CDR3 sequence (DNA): TGTGCCAGCAGTTTATCGAGCAGGGCCATCGAAGCTTTCTTT. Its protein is CASSLSSRAIEAFF.